These 6 T cell receptor beta chains were all obtained from the same sample, sequenced in a study of PD-1 blockade in mismatch repair-deficient tumors. Method: immunoSEQ multiplex PCR; TCRdb's copy keeps in-frame clones and lacks some. The top ten clones hold roughly 6.3% of a sample with some 100,000 clones, 65% to 85% of them seen once. The specimen comprised peripheral blood, sampled roughly eight months after starting pembrolizumab. The receptors here all came from an adult with mismatch repair-deficient cancer.

The chain combines TRBV7-9 with TRBJ2-4; D remains ambiguous. CDR3 length: 12 residues. Per germline, CDR1 SEHNR and CDR2 FQNEAQ (reference sequence). Trimming left V 5 bases short and J 13 bases short, with 15 bases between. CDR3 coding DNA: TGTGCCAGCAGCCTGCCCCCTGGACCCCAGTACTTC. Protein sequence: CASSLPPGPQYF.

This clone was seen a few times. The chain couples TRBV5-6 to TRBJ1-1; D is uncertain. CDR3 length: 13 amino acids. The V end was cut by 4 bases, the J end by 3 bases, with 10 bases between. Germline V CDR1 and CDR2: SGHDT, YYEEEE. CDR3 amino acids: CASSPDIYTEAFF. In nucleotides, the CDR3 is TGTGCCAGCAGCCCTGACATTTACACTGAAGCTTTCTTT.

This chain joins TRBV6-5 and TRBJ2-1, with no clear D. Germline-derived CDR1 and CDR2 are MNHEY and SVGAGI. CDR3 length equals 15 residues. V was pared by 4 bases and J by 0 bases, with 10 bases between. CDR3 bases: TGTGCCAGCAGTTTCACAGAGAACTCCTACAATGAGCAGTTCTTC. As protein: CASSFTENSYNEQFF.

CDR3 amino acids: CASSPGLAGVLVEQYF. The DNA for the CDR3 is TGTGCCAGCTCTCCAGGACTAGCGGGAGTTTTAGTCGAGCAGTACTTC. The genes are TRBV18 and TRBJ2-7; 13 bases line up with TRBD2. The CDR3 covers 16 residues. V lost 6 bases, J lost 6 bases, and 11 bases stayed unmatched. From germline, CDR1 is KGHSH and CDR2 LQKENI.

This sequence joins TRBV27 and TRBJ2-7; 9 nucleotides agree with TRBD1. V lost 7 bases and J lost 5; bases outside the gene matches: 12. Germline CDR1 MNHEY, CDR2 SMNVEV (reference sequence). The CDR3 is made up of 15 amino acids. CDR3 loop: CASTEVGTGFHEQYF. In DNA form, the CDR3 reads TGTGCCAGCACCGAGGTGGGGACAGGGTTCCACGAGCAGTACTTC.

The chain has TRBV18 and TRBJ2-3; unclear D gene. With 2 bases removed from V and 2 bases from J, the gap between germline ends came to 2 bases. CDR1 is KGHSH, CDR2 LQKENI, per germline. The CDR3 has 12 residues. The CDR3 region is CASSPVTDTQYF. Written as DNA, the CDR3 is TGTGCCAGCTCACCAGTCACAGATACGCAGTATTTT.